The next 9 T cell receptor beta chains were all read from a single sample in a study of cytomegalovirus exposure and HLA in healthy donors. The assay was immunoSEQ multiplex PCR, and TCRdb's table has in-frame clones only and misses some. The sample has about 78,000 clones; 96% are singletons. Sequenced input: PBMCs. The receptors derive from a man aged 18 to 29 in good health and CMV-seropositive.

This chain uses TRBV19 with TRBJ2-6; tentatively, D is TRBD1 (6 bases). Trimming pared 5 bases from V and 2 bases from J, leaving 16 bases between. The CDR3 covers 17 residues. Germline loops: CDR1 LNHDA, CDR2 SQIVND (reference sequence). CDR3: CASSSATGFAGANVLTF. The DNA of the CDR3 is TGTGCCAGTAGTTCGGCGACAGGCTTCGCTGGGGCCAACGTCCTGACTTTC.

The genes are TRBV5-1 and TRBJ2-7; 9 bases are a match to TRBD2. V trimming: 4 bases; J trimming: 2 bases; junction bases outside the gene matches: 7. The CDR3 contains 15 residues. Germline V gene sequence: CDR1 SGHRS, CDR2 YFSETQ. The CDR3 here is CASSRTSERTYEQYF. DNA of the CDR3: TGCGCCAGCAGCAGGACTAGCGAAAGAACCTACGAGCAGTACTTC. Together with reference TRBV5-1 and TRBJ2-7, the CDR3 gives the full variable domain: KAGVTQTPRYLIKTRGQQVTLSCSPISGHRSVSWYQQTPGQGLQFLFEYFSETQRNKGNFPGRFSGRQFSNSRSEMNVSTLELGDSALYLCASSRTSERTYEQYFGPGTRLTVT.

This clone was found once. This chain uses TRBV28 with TRBJ1-5; 10 bases fit TRBD1. Germline V gene lookup returns CDR1 MDHEN and CDR2 SYDVKM. V lost 4 bases and J lost 5; bases outside the gene matches: 8. CDR3 length equals 16 residues. The CDR3 sequence is CASSSVDRGTDQPQHF. The CDR3 coding sequence is TGTGCCAGCAGTTCCGTGGACAGGGGGACGGATCAGCCCCAGCATTTT.

The rearrangement joins TRBV9 to TRBJ2-5, with a weak D call TRBD2 (5 bases). CDR1 is SGDLS, CDR2 YYNGEE, per germline. The CDR3 has 13 amino acids. V lost 5 bases, J lost 2 bases, and 10 bases lay in between. CDR3 in amino acids: CASSSGLQETQYF. The DNA for the CDR3 is TGTGCCAGCAGTTCTGGACTGCAAGAGACCCAGTACTTC.

The chain uses TRBV7-9 and TRBJ1-1; D is unresolved. Germline CDR1 reads SEHNR; CDR2 reads FQNEAQ (reference sequence). The CDR3 spans 16 residues. Trimming removed 4 bases from V and 0 bases from J, with 15 bases in between. CDR3 protein: CASSSTRPDLNTEAFF. CDR3 in DNA: TGTGCCAGCAGCTCAACCAGGCCAGATCTGAACACTGAAGCTTTCTTT.

The chain joins TRBV7-9 to TRBJ2-1; possible D gene TRBD2, 7 bases. The CDR3 covers 14 residues. CDR1 and CDR2 (germline): SEHNR, FQNEAQ (reference sequence). Trimming removed 4 bases at V and 12 bases at J, with 19 bases between. CDR3 nucleotide sequence: TGTGCCAGCAGCTCGGGGGGTCAATTACAGGGGCAGTTCTTC. Protein product: CASSSGGQLQGQFF.

This chain connects TRBV7-2 to TRBJ1-3; D may be TRBD1 (5 bases). CDR1 SGHTA and CDR2 FQGNSA come from the germline V gene. CDR3 size: 15 residues. The germline V and J ends were trimmed by 5 bases and 0 bases, with 11 bases remaining between them. The CDR3 loop is CASSPVGGSGNTIYF. CDR3 sequence (DNA): TGTGCCAGCAGCCCCGTCGGGGGCTCTGGAAACACCATATATTTT.

CDR3 bases: TGTGCCAGCAGTCCAGCCATACGAGGGAGTTACCAGCCCCAGCATTTT. It encodes CASSPAIRGSYQPQHF. The chain couples TRBV27 to TRBJ1-5; D is unresolved. Germline loops: CDR1 MNHEY, CDR2 SMNVEV (reference sequence). The length of the CDR3 is 16 residues. V was trimmed by 5 bases and J by 7 bases, leaving 21 bases between them.

This clone was picked up one time. This rearrangement joins TRBV30 to TRBJ1-1; the match to TRBD1 covers 7 bases. The CDR3 has 14 residues. Germline trimming cut 2 bases from V and 0 bases from J; bases unmatched to any gene: 3. Germline CDR1 and CDR2: GTSNPN and SVGIG (reference sequence). In DNA form, the CDR3 reads TGTGCCTGGAGTCAAGACAGGGTGAACACTGAAGCTTTCTTT. Translated, it gives CAWSQDRVNTEAFF.